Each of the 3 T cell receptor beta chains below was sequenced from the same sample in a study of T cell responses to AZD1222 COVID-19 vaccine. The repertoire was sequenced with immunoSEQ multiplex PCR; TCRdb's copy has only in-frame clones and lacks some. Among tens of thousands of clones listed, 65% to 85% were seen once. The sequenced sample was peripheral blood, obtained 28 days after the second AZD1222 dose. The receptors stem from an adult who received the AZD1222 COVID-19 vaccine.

The CDR3 DNA sequence: TGTGCCAGCAGTGGCCAGGAGGGGGCGCGAGTAGGGGAGCTGTTTTTT. Translation: CASSGQEGARVGELFF. The rearrangement joins TRBV6-6 to TRBJ2-2; D might be TRBD1 (7 bases). V lost 5 bases and J lost 8, with 21 bases in between. The CDR3 consists of 16 residues. Germline lookup yields CDR1 MNHNY and CDR2 SVGAGI (reference sequence).

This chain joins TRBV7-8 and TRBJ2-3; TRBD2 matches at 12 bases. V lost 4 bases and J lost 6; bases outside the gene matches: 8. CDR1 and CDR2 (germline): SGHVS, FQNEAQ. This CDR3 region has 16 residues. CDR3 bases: TGTGCCAGCAGCTACCGACTAGCGGGAGTGATGGATACGCAGTATTTT. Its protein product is CASSYRLAGVMDTQYF.

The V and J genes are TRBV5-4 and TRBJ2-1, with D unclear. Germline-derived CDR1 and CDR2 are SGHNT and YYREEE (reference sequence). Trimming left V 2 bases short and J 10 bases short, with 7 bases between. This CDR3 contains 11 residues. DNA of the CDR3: TGTGCCAGCAGCTTCCTTGGCGAGCAGTTCTTC. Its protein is CASSFLGEQFF.